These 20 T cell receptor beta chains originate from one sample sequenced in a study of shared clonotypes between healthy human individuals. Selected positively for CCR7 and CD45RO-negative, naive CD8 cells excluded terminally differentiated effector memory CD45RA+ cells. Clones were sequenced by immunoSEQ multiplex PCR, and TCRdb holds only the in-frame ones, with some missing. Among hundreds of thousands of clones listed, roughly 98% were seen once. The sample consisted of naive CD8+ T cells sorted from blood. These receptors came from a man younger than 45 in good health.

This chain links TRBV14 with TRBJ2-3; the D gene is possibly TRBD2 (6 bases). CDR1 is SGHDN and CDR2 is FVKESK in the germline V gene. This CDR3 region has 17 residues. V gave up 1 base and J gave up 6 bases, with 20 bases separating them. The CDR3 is CASSQVGGPMAGDTQYF. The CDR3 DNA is TGTGCCAGCAGCCAAGTGGGGGGTCCTATGGCGGGCGATACGCAGTATTTT. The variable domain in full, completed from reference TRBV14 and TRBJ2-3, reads EAGVTQFPSHSVIEKGQTVTLRCDPISGHDNLYWYRRVMGKEIKFLLHFVKESKQDESGMPNNRFLAERTGGTYSTLKVQPAELEDSGVYFCASSQVGGPMAGDTQYFGPGTRLTVL.

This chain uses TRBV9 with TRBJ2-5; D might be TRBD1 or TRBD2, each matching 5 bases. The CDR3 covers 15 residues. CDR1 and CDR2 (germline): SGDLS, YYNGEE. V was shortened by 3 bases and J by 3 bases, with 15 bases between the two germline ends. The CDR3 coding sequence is TGTGCCAGCAGCGATTCCTGGGACGGAGAAGAGACCCAGTACTTC. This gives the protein CASSDSWDGEETQYF.

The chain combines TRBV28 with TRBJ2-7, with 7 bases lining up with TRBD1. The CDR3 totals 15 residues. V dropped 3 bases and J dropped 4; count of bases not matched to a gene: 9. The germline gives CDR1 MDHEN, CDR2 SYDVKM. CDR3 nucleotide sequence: TGTGCCAGCAGTTTCCAGGGACAGCGGAGGTACGAGCAGTACTTC. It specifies CASSFQGQRRYEQYF. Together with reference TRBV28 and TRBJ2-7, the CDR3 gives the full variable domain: DVKVTQSSRYLVKRTGEKVFLECVQDMDHENMFWYRQDPGLGLRLIYFSYDVKMKEKGDIPEGYSVSREKKERFSLILESASTNQTSMYLCASSFQGQRRYEQYFGPGTRLTVT.

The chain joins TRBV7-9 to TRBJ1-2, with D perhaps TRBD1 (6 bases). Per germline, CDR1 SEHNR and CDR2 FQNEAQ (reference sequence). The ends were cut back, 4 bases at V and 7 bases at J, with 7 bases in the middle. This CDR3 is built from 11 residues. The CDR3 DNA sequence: TGTGCCAGCAGCTCAGGGGTTGGCTACACCTTC. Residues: CASSSGVGYTF.

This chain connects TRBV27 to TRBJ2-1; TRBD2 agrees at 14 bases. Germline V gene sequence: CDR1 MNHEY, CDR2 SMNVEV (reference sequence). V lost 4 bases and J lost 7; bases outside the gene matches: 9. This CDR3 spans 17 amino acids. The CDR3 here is CASSSPRLAGGLNEQFF. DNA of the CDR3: TGTGCCAGCAGTTCCCCCCGACTAGCGGGAGGGCTAAATGAGCAGTTCTTC.

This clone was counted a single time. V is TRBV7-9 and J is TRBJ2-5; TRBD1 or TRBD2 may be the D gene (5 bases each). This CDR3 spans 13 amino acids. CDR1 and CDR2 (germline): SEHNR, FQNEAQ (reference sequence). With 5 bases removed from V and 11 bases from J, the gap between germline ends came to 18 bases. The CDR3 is CASSPNKRGWQYF. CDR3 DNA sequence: TGTGCCAGCAGCCCTAACAAGAGGGGTTGGCAGTACTTC.

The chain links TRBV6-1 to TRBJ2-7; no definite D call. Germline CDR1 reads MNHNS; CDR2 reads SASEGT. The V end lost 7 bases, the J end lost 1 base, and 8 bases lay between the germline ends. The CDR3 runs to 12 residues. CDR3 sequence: CASTEESYEQYF. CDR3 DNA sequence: TGTGCCAGCACCGAGGAGTCCTACGAGCAGTACTTC.

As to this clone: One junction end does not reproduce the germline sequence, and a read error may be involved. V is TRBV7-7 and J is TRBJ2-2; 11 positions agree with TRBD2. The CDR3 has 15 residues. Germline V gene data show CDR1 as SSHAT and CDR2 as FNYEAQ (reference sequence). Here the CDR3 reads CASSLGTSGVGELFF. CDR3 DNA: TGTGCTAGCAGCTTGGGGACTAGCGGTGTCGGGGAGCTGTTTTTT.

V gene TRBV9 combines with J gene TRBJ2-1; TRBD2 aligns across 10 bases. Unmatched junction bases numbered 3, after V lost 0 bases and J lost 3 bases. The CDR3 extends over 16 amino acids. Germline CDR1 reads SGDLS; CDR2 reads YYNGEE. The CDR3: CASSVASSGSYNEQFF. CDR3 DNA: TGTGCCAGCAGCGTAGCTTCTAGCGGGAGCTACAATGAGCAGTTCTTC. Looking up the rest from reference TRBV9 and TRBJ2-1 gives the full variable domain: DSGVTQTPKHLITATGQRVTLRCSPRSGDLSVYWYQQSLDQGLQFLIQYYNGEERAKGNILERFSAQQFPDLHSELNLSSLELGDSALYFCASSVASSGSYNEQFFGPGTRLTVL.

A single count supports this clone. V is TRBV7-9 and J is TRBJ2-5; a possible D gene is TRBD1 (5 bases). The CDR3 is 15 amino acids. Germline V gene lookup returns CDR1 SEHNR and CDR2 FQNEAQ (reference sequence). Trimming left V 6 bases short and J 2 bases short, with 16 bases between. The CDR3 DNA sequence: TGTGCCAGCAGTGGAGTCAGGGTCGTTCAAGAGACCCAGTACTTC. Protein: CASSGVRVVQETQYF.

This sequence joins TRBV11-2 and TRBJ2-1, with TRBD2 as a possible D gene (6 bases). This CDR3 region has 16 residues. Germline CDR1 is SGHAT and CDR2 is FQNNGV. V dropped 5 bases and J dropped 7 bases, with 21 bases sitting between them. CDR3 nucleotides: TGTGCCAGCAGCAAACGGGCGGGGCAGGGAAGGAATGAGCAGTTCTTC. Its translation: CASSKRAGQGRNEQFF.

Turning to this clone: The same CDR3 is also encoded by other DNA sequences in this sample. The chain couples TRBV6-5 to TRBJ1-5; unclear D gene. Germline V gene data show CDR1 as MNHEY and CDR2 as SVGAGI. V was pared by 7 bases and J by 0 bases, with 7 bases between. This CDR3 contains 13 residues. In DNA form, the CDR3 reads TGTGCCAGCACACCGGGTAGCAATCAGCCCCAGCATTTT. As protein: CASTPGSNQPQHF.

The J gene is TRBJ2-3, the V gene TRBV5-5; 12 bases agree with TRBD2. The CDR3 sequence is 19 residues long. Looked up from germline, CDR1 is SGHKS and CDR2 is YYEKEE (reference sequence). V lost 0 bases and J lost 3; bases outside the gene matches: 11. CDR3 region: CASSLVASGRAVSTDTQYF. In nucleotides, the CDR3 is TGTGCCAGCAGCTTGGTTGCTAGCGGGAGGGCCGTCAGTACAGATACGCAGTATTTT.

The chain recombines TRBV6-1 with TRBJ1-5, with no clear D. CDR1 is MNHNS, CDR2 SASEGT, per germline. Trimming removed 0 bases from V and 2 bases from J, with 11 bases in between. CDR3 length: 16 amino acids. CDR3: CASSEAAWRGNQPQHF. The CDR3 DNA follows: TGTGCCAGCAGTGAAGCGGCCTGGAGGGGCAATCAGCCCCAGCATTTT.

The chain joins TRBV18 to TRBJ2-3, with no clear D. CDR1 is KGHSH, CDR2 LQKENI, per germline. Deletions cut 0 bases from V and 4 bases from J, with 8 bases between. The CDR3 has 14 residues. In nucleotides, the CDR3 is TGTGCCAGCTCACCACCGTCTAGAGCAGATACGCAGTATTTT. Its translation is CASSPPSRADTQYF.

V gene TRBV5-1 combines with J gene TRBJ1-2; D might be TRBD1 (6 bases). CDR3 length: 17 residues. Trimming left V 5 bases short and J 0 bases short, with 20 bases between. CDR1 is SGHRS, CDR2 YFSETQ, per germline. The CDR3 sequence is CASSRGPGDPANYGYTF. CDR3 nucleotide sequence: TGCGCCAGCAGTCGGGGTCCAGGGGATCCAGCTAACTATGGCTACACCTTC.

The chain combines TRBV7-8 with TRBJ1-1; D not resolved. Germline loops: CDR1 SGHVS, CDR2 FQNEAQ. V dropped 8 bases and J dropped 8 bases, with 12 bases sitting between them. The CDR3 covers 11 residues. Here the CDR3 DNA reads TGTGCCAGCGGGATAGGGATAGAAGCTTTCTTT. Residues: CASGIGIEAFF.

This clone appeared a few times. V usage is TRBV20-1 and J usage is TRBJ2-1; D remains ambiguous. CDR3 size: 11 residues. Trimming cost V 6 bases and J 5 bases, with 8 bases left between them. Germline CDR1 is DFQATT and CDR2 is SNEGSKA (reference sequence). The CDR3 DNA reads TGCAGTGCCCACCAACACAATGAGCAGTTCTTC. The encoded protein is CSAHQHNEQFF.

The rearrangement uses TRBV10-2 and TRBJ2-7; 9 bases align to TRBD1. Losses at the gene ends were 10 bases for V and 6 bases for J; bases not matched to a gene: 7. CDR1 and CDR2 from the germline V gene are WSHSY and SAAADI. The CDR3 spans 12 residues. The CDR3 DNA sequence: TGCGCCACCTCACAGGGGGCGGGCGAGCAGTACTTC. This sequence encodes CATSQGAGEQYF.

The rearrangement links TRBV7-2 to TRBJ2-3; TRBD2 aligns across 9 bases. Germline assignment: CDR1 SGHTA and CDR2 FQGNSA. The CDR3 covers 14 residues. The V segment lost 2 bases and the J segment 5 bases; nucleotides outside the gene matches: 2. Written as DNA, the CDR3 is TGTGCCAGCAGCTTAAGGCGGGAGGGAGATACGCAGTATTTT. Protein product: CASSLRREGDTQYF. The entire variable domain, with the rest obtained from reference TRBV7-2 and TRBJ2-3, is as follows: GAGVSQSPSNKVTEKGKDVELRCDPISGHTALYWYRQSLGQGLEFLIYFQGNSAPDKSGLPSDRFSAERTGGSVSTLTIQRTQQEDSAVYLCASSLRREGDTQYFGPGTRLTVL.